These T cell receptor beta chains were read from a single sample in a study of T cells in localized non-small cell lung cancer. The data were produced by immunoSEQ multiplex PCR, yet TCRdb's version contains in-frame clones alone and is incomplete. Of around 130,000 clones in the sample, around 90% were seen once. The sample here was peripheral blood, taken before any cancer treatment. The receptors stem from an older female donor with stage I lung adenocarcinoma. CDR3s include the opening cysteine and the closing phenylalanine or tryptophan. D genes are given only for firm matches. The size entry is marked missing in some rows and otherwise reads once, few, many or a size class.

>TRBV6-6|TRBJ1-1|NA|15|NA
CASVGGSGVNTEAFF
TGTGCCAGCGTCGGGGGGAGCGGGGTGAACACTGAAGCTTTCTTT
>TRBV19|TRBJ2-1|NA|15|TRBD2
CASSIRGRDNNEQFF
TGTGCCAGTAGTATACGCGGGAGGGATAACAATGAGCAGTTCTTC
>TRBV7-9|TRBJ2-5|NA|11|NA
CASSGVETQYF
TGTGCCAGTTCGGGAGTGGAGACCCAGTACTTC
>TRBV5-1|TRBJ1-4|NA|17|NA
CASSLLPGAGSNEKLFF
TGCGCCAGCAGCTTGTTACCAGGGGCCGGTTCTAATGAAAAACTGTTTTTT
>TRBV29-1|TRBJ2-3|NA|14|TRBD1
CSVWGTDGTDTQYF
TGCAGCGTTTGGGGGACAGATGGAACAGATACGCAGTATTTT
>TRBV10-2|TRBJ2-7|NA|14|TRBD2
CASSVAGGIGEQYF
TGCGCCAGCAGTGTGGCGGGAGGGATCGGCGAGCAGTACTTC
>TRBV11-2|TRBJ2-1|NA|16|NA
CASSLVTGSLYNEQFF
TGTGCCAGCAGCTTAGTTACCGGGAGCCTCTACAATGAGCAGTTCTTC
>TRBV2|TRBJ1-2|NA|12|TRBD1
CASRDRGLGYTF
TGTGCCAGCAGGGACAGGGGGCTTGGCTACACCTTC
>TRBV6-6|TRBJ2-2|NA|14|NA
CASSGALNTGELFF
TGTGCCAGCAGTGGGGCTCTGAACACCGGGGAGCTGTTTTTT
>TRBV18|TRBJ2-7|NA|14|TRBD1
CASSLGQGNYEQYF
TGTGCCAGCTCACTTGGACAGGGGAACTACGAGCAGTACTTC
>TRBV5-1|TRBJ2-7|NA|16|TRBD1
CASSPNPGQVSYEQYF
TGCGCCAGCAGCCCGAATCCGGGACAGGTTTCCTACGAGCAGTACTTC
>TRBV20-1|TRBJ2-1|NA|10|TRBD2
CSANSGAPVF
TGCAGTGCCAATAGCGGGGCCCCGGTCTTC
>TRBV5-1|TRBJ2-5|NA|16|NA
CASSNKNVDRKETQYF
TGCGCCAGCAGCAATAAAAACGTGGACAGAAAAGAGACCCAGTACTTC
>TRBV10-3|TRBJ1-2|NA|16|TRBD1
CAISESTPGQGNGYTF
TGTGCCATCAGTGAGTCTACACCGGGACAGGGGAATGGCTACACCTTC
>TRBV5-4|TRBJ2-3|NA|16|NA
CASSLAGVGVTDTQYF
TGTGCCAGCAGCTTGGCCGGTGTGGGGGTCACAGATACGCAGTATTTT
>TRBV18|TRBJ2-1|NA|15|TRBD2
CASSPSGRDRNEQFF
TGTGCCAGCTCACCCAGCGGGAGAGACCGCAATGAGCAGTTCTTC
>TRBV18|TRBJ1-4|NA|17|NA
CASSPLVSGATNEKLFF
TGTGCCAGCTCACCACTAGTATCGGGCGCTACTAATGAAAAACTGTTTTTT
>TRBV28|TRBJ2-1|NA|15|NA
CASSLWGSAYNEQFF
TGTGCCAGCAGTCTGTGGGGGAGTGCCTACAATGAGCAGTTCTTC
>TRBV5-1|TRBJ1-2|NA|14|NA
CASSKDPTVYGYTF
TGCGCCAGCAGCAAGGACCCGACGGTTTATGGCTACACCTTC
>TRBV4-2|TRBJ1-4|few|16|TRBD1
CASSLGQGQTNEKLFF
TGTGCCAGCAGCCTGGGACAGGGCCAAACTAATGAAAAACTGTTTTTT
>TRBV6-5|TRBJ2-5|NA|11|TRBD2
CVSGTLWTQYF
TGTGTTAGCGGGACCTTGTGGACCCAGTACTTC
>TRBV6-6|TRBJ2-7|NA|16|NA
CASSSLEGRGGYEQYF
TGTGCCAGCAGTAGTCTAGAAGGGCGGGGAGGATACGAGCAGTACTTC
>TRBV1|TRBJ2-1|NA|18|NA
CTSSQGASGRVGYNEQFF
TGCACCAGCAGCCAAGGCGCTAGCGGGAGGGTTGGTTACAATGAGCAGTTCTTC
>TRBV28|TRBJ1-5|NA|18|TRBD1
CASSWAGQASYSNQPQHF
TGTGCCAGCAGTTGGGCGGGACAGGCAAGTTATAGCAATCAGCCCCAGCATTTT
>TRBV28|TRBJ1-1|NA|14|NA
CASSLFGLLTEAFF
TGTGCCAGCAGTTTATTCGGACTGCTCACTGAAGCTTTCTTT
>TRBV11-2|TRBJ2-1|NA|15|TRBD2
CASSLLAGPYNEQFF
TGTGCCAGCAGCTTACTAGCGGGGCCATACAATGAGCAGTTCTTC